The clone carrying this T cell receptor (beta chain) appeared once. Per sorted-subset replicate PCR, input was approximately 0.2 ug DNA, representing around 30,000 T cell genomes. The assay was immunoSEQ multiplex PCR, and TCRdb's table has in-frame clones only and misses some. The sample lists approximately 1,500,000 clones, roughly 96% seen once, with roughly 1.2% in the top ten. The CDR3 consists of 13 residues. The germline V gene has CDR1 ENHRY and CDR2 SYGVKD. Trimming cost V 6 bases and J 2 bases; bases outside gene matches: 4. This record belongs to a study of shared clonotypes between healthy human individuals.

The sequence derives from a man under 40 in good health. Sequenced input: naive CD4+ T cells sorted from blood. Noted subset: CD45RA+ positively selected. J is TRBJ2-7 and V is TRBV10-3; 7 positions agree with TRBD1. The CDR3 is CAIRPGTAYEQYF. CDR3 nucleotide sequence: TGTGCCATCAGGCCCGGGACAGCCTACGAGCAGTACTTC.